These 16 T cell receptor beta chains came from one sample sequenced in a study of patients and donors after allogeneic stem cell transplantation. TCRdb analysed the RT-PCR reads with MiXCR anew, one entry per CDR3 protein. This sample has over 350,000 distinct CDR3 sequences, with roughly 17% found just once. The material sequenced was blood, either unsorted or a sorted T cell fraction (not recorded which). Receptors originate from a human donor who was either an allogeneic HSCT recipient or a stem cell or donor lymphocyte infusion donor (not recorded which). It is not recorded whose cells these are; they may come from a transplant donor.

This clonotype was recorded a few times. V usage is TRBV5-1 and J usage is TRBJ2-7; D is undetermined. The V gene lost 4 bases and the J gene lost 6 bases, with 11 bases spanning the gap. Germline V CDR1 and CDR2: SGHRS, YFSETQ. This CDR3 has 12 amino acids. The CDR3 nucleotides are TGCGCCAGCAGCCCTGAACTGCCCGAGCAGTACTTC. It yields the protein CASSPELPEQYF.

This chain uses TRBV9 with TRBJ2-2, with 10 bases matching TRBD2. Germline V gene lookup returns CDR1 SGDLS and CDR2 YYNGEE. The ends lost 0 bases at V and 4 bases at J; junction bases unmatched: 3. The CDR3 spans 16 residues. The DNA of the CDR3 is TGTGCCAGCAGCGTAGAGGCTAGCGGGGGCACCGGGGAGCTGTTTTTT. This translates into CASSVEASGGTGELFF.

The genes are TRBV4-3 and TRBJ2-3, with D maybe TRBD1 (5 bases). The CDR3 runs to 16 residues. Trimming removed 1 base at V and 0 bases at J, with 11 bases between. Germline CDR1 reads LGHNA; CDR2 reads YSLEER. The CDR3, as DNA: TGCGCCAGCAGCCAAGGTACAGGACATAGCACAGATACGCAGTATTTT. It specifies CASSQGTGHSTDTQYF.

The chain uses TRBV18 and TRBJ2-7; 15 bases map to TRBD2. CDR3 length equals 15 residues. Germline V gene sequence: CDR1 KGHSH, CDR2 LQKENI. V lost 3 bases to trimming and J lost 5 bases; unmatched junction nucleotides: 2. As DNA, the CDR3 is TGTGCCAGCTCACCCGGACTAGCGGGGGGGCACGAGCAGTACTTC. Encoded protein: CASSPGLAGGHEQYF.

Only a few counts were recorded for this clonotype. The V call is TRBV20-1, the J call TRBJ1-1; TRBD1 might be the D (6 bases). Germline V gene data show CDR1 as DFQATT and CDR2 as SNEGSKA (reference sequence). The CDR3 sequence is 13 residues long. This chain's CDR3 is CRAKTGTNTEAFF. CDR3 sequence (DNA): TGCAGAGCGAAAACAGGGACCAACACTGAAGCTTTCTTT.

The chain has TRBV27 and TRBJ2-3; D unclear. The CDR3 extends over 15 amino acids. V was shortened by 6 bases and J by 0 bases, with 13 bases between the two germline ends. Germline CDR1 and CDR2: MNHEY and SMNVEV (reference sequence). CDR3 sequence reads: CASSDLKASTDTQYF. The CDR3 nucleotides are TGTGCCAGCAGCGATTTGAAGGCGAGCACAGATACGCAGTATTTT.

With respect to this clonotype: Germline and junction disagree at one end, which may indicate a read error. The chain carries TRBV5-5 and TRBJ2-7; TRBD2 agrees at 8 bases. This CDR3 region has 17 residues. CDR1 is SGHKS and CDR2 is YYEKEE in the germline V gene (reference sequence). The DNA for the CDR3 is TGTGCCAGCAGCTCCGCTGGACTAGCTCATATCTCCAACGAGCAGTACTTC. Its protein is CASSSAGLAHISNEQYF.

The chain uses TRBV15 and TRBJ2-3, with 7 bases aligning to TRBD1. Germline V gives CDR1 LNHNV, CDR2 YYDKDF (reference sequence). The CDR3 loop spans 14 amino acids. The junction had 5 bases not matched to a gene; V was cut back by 5 bases and J by 3 bases. CDR3 DNA sequence: TGTGCCACCAGCTGCAGGGGGAAGACAGATACGCAGTATTTT. Protein: CATSCRGKTDTQYF.

In this sample, this clonotype turned up a few times. The chain is built from TRBV20-1 and TRBJ2-7; D is possibly TRBD1 (6 bases). Trimming pared 6 bases from V and 3 bases from J, leaving 15 bases between. The germline V gene has CDR1 DFQATT and CDR2 SNEGSKA (reference sequence). CDR3 length: 13 amino acids. In DNA form, the CDR3 reads TGCAGTGCCAGCACCGGGACAAGCTACGAGCAGTACTTC. Translating gives CSASTGTSYEQYF.

This clonotype was seen only a few times. The V call is TRBV27, the J call TRBJ1-2; 7 nucleotides agree with TRBD1. This CDR3 has 14 amino acids. The trim removed 2 bases at V and 8 bases at J, leaving 8 bases unmatched. CDR1 is MNHEY and CDR2 is SMNVEV in the germline V gene (reference sequence). The CDR3 loop reads CASSLTRGPGGYTF. CDR3 nucleotide sequence: TGTGCCAGCAGTTTAACGAGGGGGCCCGGCGGCTACACCTTC.

The V gene is TRBV7-9, the J gene TRBJ2-2, with 11 bases fitting TRBD1. Germline loops: CDR1 SEHNR, CDR2 FQNEAQ (reference sequence). The CDR3 extends over 16 amino acids. After removal of 5 bases from V and 0 bases from J, the junction contained 2 bases not matched to a gene. In nucleotides, the CDR3 is TGTGCCAGCAGCCCGGGACAGGGGGCGAACACCGGGGAGCTGTTTTTT. Translated: CASSPGQGANTGELFF.

Only a few counts were recorded for this clonotype. V is TRBV6-2 or TRBV6-3 and J is TRBJ1-3; D is undetermined. With 3 bases removed from V and 0 bases from J, the gap between germline ends came to 15 bases. The CDR3 contains 17 residues. Germline CDR1 MNHEY, CDR2 SVGEGT. The CDR3 region has the DNA TGTGCCAGCAGTTATCCAGCAGGCTCCTACTCTGGAAACACCATATATTTT. It yields the protein CASSYPAGSYSGNTIYF.

A few counts support this clonotype. The chain employs TRBV6-5 and TRBJ2-1; D not resolved. Trimming pared 11 bases from V and 7 bases from J, leaving 27 bases between. CDR1 and CDR2 from the germline V gene are MNHEY and SVGAGI. This CDR3 is 16 amino acids long. The CDR3 DNA reads as TGTGCCTGCCGTTTCGCCCTGGGGATCCTGAGGAATGAGCAGTTCTTC. Translating it yields CACRFALGILRNEQFF.

V gene TRBV20-1 combines with J gene TRBJ2-2, with D unclear. The germline V gene has CDR1 DFQATT and CDR2 SNEGSKA (reference sequence). The ends were cut back, 0 bases at V and 0 bases at J, with 8 bases in the middle. This CDR3 region has 15 residues. The DNA of the CDR3 is TGCAGTGCTAGAGATCCACTCGCGAACACCGGGGAGCTGTTTTTT. It codes for CSARDPLANTGELFF.

The chain employs TRBV27 and TRBJ2-5; 8 positions match TRBD2. Losses at the gene ends were 7 bases for V and 4 bases for J; bases not matched to a gene: 11. The CDR3 has 15 amino acids. CDR1 is MNHEY and CDR2 is SMNVEV in the germline V gene (reference sequence). DNA of the CDR3: TGTGCCAGCAAGGGGAGCGGGAGAGGTAGAGAGACCCAGTACTTC. Protein sequence: CASKGSGRGRETQYF.

This clonotype was seen ten or more times. V gene TRBV29-1 combines with J gene TRBJ2-1; D unresolved. V lost 3 bases and J 7 bases, leaving 4 bases between the germline ends. Germline loops: CDR1 SQVTM, CDR2 ANQGSEA. This CDR3 is 10 amino acids long. The CDR3 DNA is TGCAGCGTTGAGAGGAATGAGCAGTTCTTC. Protein sequence: CSVERNEQFF.